This T cell receptor (beta chain) was captured in a study of T cells in Graves' hyperthyroidism and ophthalmopathy. Study details: Pretreatment peripheral blood was obtained at initial diagnosis.

With a duration under 2 months, the hyperthyroidism was newly diagnosed in patients aged 18 to 65. RNA transcripts served as the template for amplifying TCR beta CDR3 regions. The HTBI primer set was used in a first-round RT-PCR of the TCR CDR3. TCRdb used MiXCR to reprocess the multiplex PCR reads, holding one entry per CDR3 protein. The profile shows over 300,000 distinct CDR3 sequences, more than 11% of them singletons. The length of the CDR3 is 13 residues. Germline CDR1 ENHRY, CDR2 SYGVKD. V trimming: 10 bases; J trimming: 8 bases; junction bases outside the gene matches: 9. Material: blood. The TCR comes from an older woman with Graves' hyperthyroidism. This chain links TRBV10-3 with TRBJ1-4, with TRBD1 matching 8 bases. The CDR3 reads CASLGQGREKLFF. CDR3 coding DNA: TGTGCCAGTCTCGGACAGGGTCGGGAAAAACTGTTTTTT.